Following are 12 T cell receptor beta chains from one sample sequenced in a study of blood T cell repertoires in COVID-19. Method: immunoSEQ multiplex PCR; TCRdb's copy keeps in-frame clones and lacks some. The sample has hundreds of thousands of clones, 75% to 90% seen once. The specimen was peripheral blood. These receptors were taken from a woman aged 60 to 75 with COVID-19, enrolled during active disease.

In this sample, this clone turned up once. CDR3 in DNA: TGTGCCAGCAGCGTAGGGGCTTCACCCCTCCACTTT. This gives the protein CASSVGASPLHF. The rearrangement joins TRBV9 to TRBJ1-6; D uncertain. This CDR3 has 12 residues. V gave up 0 bases and J gave up 9 bases, with 4 bases separating them. CDR1 SGDLS and CDR2 YYNGEE come from the germline V gene. Full variable domain (rest looked up from reference TRBV9 and TRBJ1-6): DSGVTQTPKHLITATGQRVTLRCSPRSGDLSVYWYQQSLDQGLQFLIQYYNGEERAKGNILERFSAQQFPDLHSELNLSSLELGDSALYFCASSVGASPLHFGNGTRLTVT.

CDR3 amino acids: CASSPPYGTGGTDTQYF. The CDR3 region has the DNA TGTGCCAGCAGCCCCCCATATGGGACAGGGGGCACAGATACGCAGTATTTT. The rearrangement joins TRBV3-1 (or the pseudogene TRBV3-2) to TRBJ2-3, with 10 bases lining up with TRBD1. With V trimmed by 4 bases and J by 1 base, 8 bases remained unmatched. CDR1 is LGHDT, CDR2 YNNKEL, per germline (reference sequence). The CDR3 totals 17 residues.

The chain is built from TRBV12-3 or TRBV12-4 and TRBJ2-7; no clear D. The CDR3 has 12 residues. With 5 bases removed from V and 6 bases from J, the gap between germline ends came to 11 bases. The CDR3 nucleotides read TGTGCCAGCAGTATCCAACAAAGCGAGCAGTACTTC. This gives the protein CASSIQQSEQYF.

The rearrangement links TRBV4-1 to TRBJ2-3, with 7 bases lining up with TRBD1. The CDR3 has 20 residues. Trimming cost V 1 base and J 3 bases; bases outside gene matches: 19. Germline loops: CDR1 MGHRA, CDR2 YSYEKL. Here the CDR3 DNA reads TGCGCCAGCAGCCAAGGGCCGGGACAGAGGACATTATTGGGGACAGATACGCAGTATTTT. Translated: CASSQGPGQRTLLGTDTQYF.

V gene TRBV30 combines with J gene TRBJ2-7; D is unclear. The CDR3 sequence is 11 residues long. Trimming pared 7 bases from V and 0 bases from J, leaving 7 bases between. The V gene's germline CDR1 is GTSNPN and CDR2 SVGIG (reference sequence). CDR3 loop: CASTNSYEQYF. The CDR3 DNA reads as TGTGCCTCCACAAACTCCTACGAGCAGTACTTC.

The chain combines TRBV10-3 with TRBJ2-3; TRBD2 agrees at 11 bases. The CDR3 extends over 16 amino acids. CDR1 is ENHRY, CDR2 SYGVKD, per germline. V gave up 5 bases and J gave up 0 bases; unmatched junction bases: 4. CDR3 in amino acids: CAISRLAGTSTDTQYF. CDR3 coding DNA: TGTGCCATCAGTCGACTAGCGGGGACTAGCACAGATACGCAGTATTTT.

In this sample, this clone turned up once. V gene TRBV4-1 combines with J gene TRBJ2-7; 9 positions agree with TRBD2. CDR3 length: 18 amino acids. Per germline, CDR1 MGHRA and CDR2 YSYEKL. The V segment lost 4 bases and the J segment 4 bases; nucleotides outside the gene matches: 17. The CDR3 DNA sequence: TGCGCCAGCAGCCCCTCTCCCCCCACTAGCGGGTACTCTTACGAGCAGTACTTC. Its translation is CASSPSPPTSGYSYEQYF.

The count of this clone is one. The chain carries TRBV19 and TRBJ2-7; perhaps TRBD1 as D (5 bases). V was shortened by 1 base and J by 3 bases, with 10 bases between the two germline ends. This CDR3 region has 14 residues. CDR1 LNHDA and CDR2 SQIVND come from the germline V gene (reference sequence). CDR3 loop: CASSIGSGFYEQYF. The CDR3 nucleotides are TGTGCCAGTAGTATAGGTTCAGGGTTCTACGAGCAGTACTTC.

V is TRBV28 and J is TRBJ2-5, with D perhaps TRBD2 (7 bases). V was shortened by 6 bases and J by 5 bases, with 19 bases between the two germline ends. Germline V gene data show CDR1 as MDHEN and CDR2 as SYDVKM. This CDR3 is 15 amino acids long. CDR3 region: CASRPGGGGGETQYF. CDR3 DNA: TGTGCCAGCAGGCCTGGGGGCGGGGGAGGTGAGACCCAGTACTTC.

Turning to this clone: Other DNA sequences of this sample code for an identical CDR3. V usage is TRBV6-2 or TRBV6-3 and J usage is TRBJ1-1; D possibly corresponds to TRBD1 (6 bases). Germline V gene sequence: CDR1 MNHEY, CDR2 SVGEGT. The CDR3 has 11 amino acids. V lost 2 bases and J 8 bases, leaving 6 bases between the germline ends. The CDR3 loop is CASSYRGEAFF. The CDR3 nucleotides read TGTGCCAGCAGTTACAGGGGGGAAGCTTTCTTT.

This clone was recorded at least ten times. The gene calls are TRBV5-1 and TRBJ1-2; TRBD1 aligns across 9 bases. Losses at the gene ends were 5 bases for V and 4 bases for J; bases not matched to a gene: 9. The CDR3 contains 15 residues. CDR1 is SGHRS, CDR2 YFSETQ, per germline. The CDR3 protein is CASRPTGTGSYGYTF. CDR3 sequence (DNA): TGCGCCAGCAGGCCCACCGGGACAGGGTCCTATGGCTACACCTTC.

This rearrangement joins TRBV4-1 to TRBJ2-5; TRBD2 agrees at 13 bases. This CDR3 contains 19 residues. V dropped 4 bases and J dropped 7; count of bases not matched to a gene: 18. Germline V CDR1 and CDR2: MGHRA, YSYEKL. CDR3 protein: CASSPRLAGGGARGVTQYF. The CDR3 nucleotides are TGCGCCAGCAGCCCGAGACTAGCGGGGGGCGGGGCCCGGGGGGTGACCCAGTACTTC.